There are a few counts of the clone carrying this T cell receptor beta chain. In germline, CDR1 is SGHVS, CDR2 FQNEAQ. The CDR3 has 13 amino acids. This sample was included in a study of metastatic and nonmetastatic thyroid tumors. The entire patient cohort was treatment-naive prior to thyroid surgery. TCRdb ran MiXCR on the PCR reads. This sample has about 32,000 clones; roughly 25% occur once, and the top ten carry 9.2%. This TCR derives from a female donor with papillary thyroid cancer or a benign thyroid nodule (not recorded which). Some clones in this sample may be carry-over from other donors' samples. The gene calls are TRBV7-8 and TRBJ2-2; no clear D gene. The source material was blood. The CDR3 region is CAVLGSDTGELFF. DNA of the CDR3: TGTGCGGTTCTAGGTTCGGACACCGGGGAGCTGTTTTTT. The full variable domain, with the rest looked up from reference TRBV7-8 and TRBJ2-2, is GAGVSQSPRYKVAKRGQDVALRCDPISGHVSLFWYQQALGQGPEFLTYFQNEAQLDKSGLPSDRFFAERPEGSVSTLKIQRTQQEDSAVYLCAVLGSDTGELFFGEGSRLTVL.